One TCR beta chain is described in this entry. This specimen belongs to a study of spatial heterogeneity in lung cancer. As for time point: sample taken at primary tumor resection. Sequencing covered unsorted whole RNA taken from tumor, nontumor lung or frozen PBMC. There are 15 residues in the CDR3. Deletions cut 2 bases from V and 0 bases from J, with 10 bases between. Germline loops: CDR1 SEHNR, CDR2 FQNEAQ (reference sequence). One entry per CDR3 protein results from TCRdb running MiXCR on the 5' RACE reads. The sample has some 3,000 distinct CDR3 sequences, 17% seen once. This sequence was found in a female donor with early-stage non-small cell lung cancer. The chain links TRBV7-9 to TRBJ1-2; no reliable D call. This material consisted of normal lung tissue next to the tumor, taken at surgery. The CDR3 here is CASSLSQAPNYGYTF. CDR3 nucleotide sequence: TGTGCCAGCAGCTTATCCCAGGCTCCTAACTATGGCTACACCTTC.